Given below is one TCR beta chain in context. Antigen unknown. Among the hyperthyroidism patients, all were newly diagnosed, aged 18 to 65, with under 2 months' duration. Additional autoimmune diseases, uncontrolled infections, pregnancy or lactation disqualified patients. The data are from a study of Graves' ophthalmopathy and Graves' hyperthyroidism. TCR beta CDR3 regions were amplified from RNA transcripts. The first round was an RT-PCR with HTBI primers, and the second round was a multiplex PCR. Using its own MiXCR run on the multiplex PCR reads, TCRdb lists one record per CDR3 protein. The sample carries roughly 1.1 million distinct CDR3 sequences, about 40% recorded once. Study observations and caveats: Classification of ophthalmopathy versus stable hyperthyroidism by a 13-signature model yielded 85% to 90% sensitivity and 65% to 83% specificity.

The receptor comes from an adult man with Graves' hyperthyroidism. Material: peripheral blood or thyroid tissue (not recorded which).

CDR3 DNA sequence: TGTGCCAGCAGGAAAGGGGGACCCACAGATACGCAGTATTTT. It encodes CASRKGGPTDTQYF. This chain uses TRBV7-8 with TRBJ2-3; D may be TRBD1 (6 bases). Germline CDR1 reads SGHVS; CDR2 reads FQNEAQ. V lost 6 bases and J lost 2, with 12 bases in between. This CDR3 region has 14 residues.